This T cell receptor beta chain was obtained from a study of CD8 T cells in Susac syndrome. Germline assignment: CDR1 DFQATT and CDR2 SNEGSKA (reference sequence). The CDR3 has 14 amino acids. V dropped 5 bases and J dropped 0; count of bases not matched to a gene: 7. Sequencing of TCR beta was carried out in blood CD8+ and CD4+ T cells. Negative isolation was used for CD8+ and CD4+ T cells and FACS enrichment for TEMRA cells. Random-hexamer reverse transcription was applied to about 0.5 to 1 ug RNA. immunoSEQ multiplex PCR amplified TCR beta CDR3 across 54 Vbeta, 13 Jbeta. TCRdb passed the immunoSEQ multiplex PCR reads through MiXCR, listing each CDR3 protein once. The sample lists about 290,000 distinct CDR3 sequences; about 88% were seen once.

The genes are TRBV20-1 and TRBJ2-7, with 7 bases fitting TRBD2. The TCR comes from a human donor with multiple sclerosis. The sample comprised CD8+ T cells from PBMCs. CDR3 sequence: CSAGTNPYSYEQYF. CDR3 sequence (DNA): TGCAGTGCTGGGACTAACCCTTACTCCTACGAGCAGTACTTC.